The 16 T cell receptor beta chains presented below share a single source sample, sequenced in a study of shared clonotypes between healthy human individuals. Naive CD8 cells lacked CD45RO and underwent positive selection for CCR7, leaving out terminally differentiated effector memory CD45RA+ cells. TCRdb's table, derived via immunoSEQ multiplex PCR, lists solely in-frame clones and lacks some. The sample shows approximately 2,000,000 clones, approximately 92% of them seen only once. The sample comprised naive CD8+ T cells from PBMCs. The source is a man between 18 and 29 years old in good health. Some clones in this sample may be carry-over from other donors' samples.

The CDR3 DNA reads TGCAGCGTTGCGGGGAGTGCGTCCTCCTACAATGAGCAGTTCTTC. Its translation: CSVAGSASSYNEQFF. The chain recombines TRBV29-1 with TRBJ2-1; TRBD2 might be the D (5 bases). Germline V gene lookup returns CDR1 SQVTM and CDR2 ANQGSEA. This CDR3 region has 15 residues. V lost 4 bases and J 0 bases, leaving 13 bases between the germline ends.

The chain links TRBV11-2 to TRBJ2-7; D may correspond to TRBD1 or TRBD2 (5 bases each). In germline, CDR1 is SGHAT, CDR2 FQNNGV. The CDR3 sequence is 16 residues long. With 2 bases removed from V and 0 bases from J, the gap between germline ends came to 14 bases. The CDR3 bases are TGTGCCAGCAGCTTATGGGCAGGGAGCAACTCCTACGAGCAGTACTTC. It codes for CASSLWAGSNSYEQYF.

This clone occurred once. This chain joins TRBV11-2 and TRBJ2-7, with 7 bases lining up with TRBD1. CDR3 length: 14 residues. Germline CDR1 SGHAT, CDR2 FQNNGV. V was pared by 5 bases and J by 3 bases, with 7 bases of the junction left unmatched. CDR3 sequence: CASSPGQNLYEQYF. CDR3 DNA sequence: TGTGCCAGCAGCCCGGGACAGAATCTCTACGAGCAGTACTTC.

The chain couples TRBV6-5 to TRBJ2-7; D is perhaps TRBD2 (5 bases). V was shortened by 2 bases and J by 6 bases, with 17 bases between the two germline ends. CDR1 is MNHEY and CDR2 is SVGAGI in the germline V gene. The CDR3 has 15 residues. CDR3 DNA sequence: TGTGCCAGCAGTTACGTCCTAGCAAAGGTATCCGAGCAGTACTTC. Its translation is CASSYVLAKVSEQYF.

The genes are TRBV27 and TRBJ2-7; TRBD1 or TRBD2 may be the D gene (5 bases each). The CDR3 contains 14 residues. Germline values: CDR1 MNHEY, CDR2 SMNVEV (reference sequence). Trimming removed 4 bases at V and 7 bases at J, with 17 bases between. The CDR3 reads CASSSAGFWGEQYF. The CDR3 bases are TGTGCCAGCAGTTCAGCCGGCTTCTGGGGGGAGCAGTACTTC.

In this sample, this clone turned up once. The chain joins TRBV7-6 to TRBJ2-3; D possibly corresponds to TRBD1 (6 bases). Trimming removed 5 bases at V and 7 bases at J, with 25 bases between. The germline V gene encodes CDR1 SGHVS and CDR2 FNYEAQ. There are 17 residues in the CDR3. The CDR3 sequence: CASSQETEIGTLHTQYF. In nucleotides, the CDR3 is TGTGCCAGCAGCCAAGAAACTGAAATAGGGACACTCCATACGCAGTATTTT.

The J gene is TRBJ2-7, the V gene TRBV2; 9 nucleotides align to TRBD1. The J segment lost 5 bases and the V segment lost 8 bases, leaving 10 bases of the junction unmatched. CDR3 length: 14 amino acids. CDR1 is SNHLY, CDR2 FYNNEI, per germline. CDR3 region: CASRTGTGWDEQYF. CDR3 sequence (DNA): TGTGCCAGCCGGACCGGGACAGGGTGGGACGAGCAGTACTTC.

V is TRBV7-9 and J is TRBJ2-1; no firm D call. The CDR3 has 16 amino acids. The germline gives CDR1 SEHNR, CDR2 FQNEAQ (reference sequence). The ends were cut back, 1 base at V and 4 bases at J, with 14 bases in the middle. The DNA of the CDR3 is TGTGCCAGCAGCTTAGTTGCCAGCGTGCGATACAATGAGCAGTTCTTC. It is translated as CASSLVASVRYNEQFF.

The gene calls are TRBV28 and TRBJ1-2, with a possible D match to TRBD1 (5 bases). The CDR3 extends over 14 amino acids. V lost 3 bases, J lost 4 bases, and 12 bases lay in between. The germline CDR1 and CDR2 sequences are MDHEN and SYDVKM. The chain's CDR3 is CASSFGGTSYGYTF. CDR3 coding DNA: TGTGCCAGCAGTTTTGGAGGGACGAGCTATGGCTACACCTTC.

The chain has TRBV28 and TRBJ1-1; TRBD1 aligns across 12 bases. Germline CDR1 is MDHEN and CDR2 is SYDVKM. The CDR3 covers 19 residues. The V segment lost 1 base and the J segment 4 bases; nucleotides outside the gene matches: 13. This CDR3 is CASSLSLWGDRGQSTEAFF. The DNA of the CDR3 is TGTGCCAGCAGTTTATCCCTTTGGGGGGACAGGGGGCAGAGCACTGAAGCTTTCTTT.

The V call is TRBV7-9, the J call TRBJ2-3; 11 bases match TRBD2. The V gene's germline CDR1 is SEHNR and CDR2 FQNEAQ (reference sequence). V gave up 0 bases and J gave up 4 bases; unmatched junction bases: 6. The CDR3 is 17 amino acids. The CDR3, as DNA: TGTGCCAGCAGCTTAGCGGTTCTAGCGGGAGGTCCAGATACGCAGTATTTT. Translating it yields CASSLAVLAGGPDTQYF.

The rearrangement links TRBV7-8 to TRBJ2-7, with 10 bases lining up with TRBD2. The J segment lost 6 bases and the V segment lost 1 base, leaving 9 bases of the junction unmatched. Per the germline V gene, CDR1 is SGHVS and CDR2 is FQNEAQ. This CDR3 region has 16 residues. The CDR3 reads CASSLVLAGVSGEQYF. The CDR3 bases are TGTGCCAGCAGCTTAGTGCTAGCGGGAGTTTCAGGCGAGCAGTACTTC.

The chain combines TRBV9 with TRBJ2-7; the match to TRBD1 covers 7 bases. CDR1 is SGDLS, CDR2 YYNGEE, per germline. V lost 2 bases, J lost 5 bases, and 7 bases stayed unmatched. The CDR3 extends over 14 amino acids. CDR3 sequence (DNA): TGTGCCAGCAGCGTCGAGCCAGGGGGTCACGAGCAGTACTTC. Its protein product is CASSVEPGGHEQYF.

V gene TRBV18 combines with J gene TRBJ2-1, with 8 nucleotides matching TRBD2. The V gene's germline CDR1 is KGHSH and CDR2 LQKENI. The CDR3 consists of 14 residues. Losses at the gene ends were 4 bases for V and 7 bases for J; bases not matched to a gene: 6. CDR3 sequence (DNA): TGTGCCAGCTCACACCCGACTAGCGTGAATGAGCAGTTCTTC. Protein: CASSHPTSVNEQFF.

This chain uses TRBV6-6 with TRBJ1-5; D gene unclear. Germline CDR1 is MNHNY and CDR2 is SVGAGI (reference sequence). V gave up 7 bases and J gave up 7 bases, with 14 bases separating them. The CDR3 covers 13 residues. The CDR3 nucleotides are TGTGCCAGCACCGCGGCCGGGATACAGCCCCAGCATTTT. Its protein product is CASTAAGIQPQHF.

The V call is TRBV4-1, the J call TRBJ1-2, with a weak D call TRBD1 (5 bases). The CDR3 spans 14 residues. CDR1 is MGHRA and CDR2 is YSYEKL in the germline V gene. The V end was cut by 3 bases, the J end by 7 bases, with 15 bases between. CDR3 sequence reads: CASSHPDGAGGYTF. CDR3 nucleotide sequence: TGCGCCAGCAGCCACCCGGACGGGGCCGGTGGCTACACCTTC.